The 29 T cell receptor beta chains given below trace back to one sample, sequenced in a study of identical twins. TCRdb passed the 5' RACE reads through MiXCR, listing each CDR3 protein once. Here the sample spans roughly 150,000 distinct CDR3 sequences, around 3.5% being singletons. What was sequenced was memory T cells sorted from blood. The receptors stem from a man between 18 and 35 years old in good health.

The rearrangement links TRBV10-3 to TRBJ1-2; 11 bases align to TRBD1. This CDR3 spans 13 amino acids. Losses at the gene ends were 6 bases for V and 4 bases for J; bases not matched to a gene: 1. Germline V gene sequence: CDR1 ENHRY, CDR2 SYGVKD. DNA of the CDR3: TGTGCCATCAGGGGACAGGGGGGCTATGGCTACACCTTC. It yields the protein CAIRGQGGYGYTF.

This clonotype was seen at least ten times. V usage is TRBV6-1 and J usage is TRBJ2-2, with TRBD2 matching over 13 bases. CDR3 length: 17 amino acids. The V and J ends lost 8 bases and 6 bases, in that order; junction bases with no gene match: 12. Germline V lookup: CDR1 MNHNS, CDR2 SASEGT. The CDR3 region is CASRSFGLAGAAGELFF. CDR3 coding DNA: TGTGCCAGCCGGTCTTTCGGACTAGCGGGAGCCGCCGGGGAGCTGTTTTTT.

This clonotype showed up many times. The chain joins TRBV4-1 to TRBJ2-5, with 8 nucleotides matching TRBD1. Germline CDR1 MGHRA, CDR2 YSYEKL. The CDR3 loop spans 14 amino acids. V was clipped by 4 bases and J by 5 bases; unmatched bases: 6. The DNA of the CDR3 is TGCGCCAGCAGCCGACAGGGGCTTTTGGAGACCCAGTACTTC. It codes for CASSRQGLLETQYF.

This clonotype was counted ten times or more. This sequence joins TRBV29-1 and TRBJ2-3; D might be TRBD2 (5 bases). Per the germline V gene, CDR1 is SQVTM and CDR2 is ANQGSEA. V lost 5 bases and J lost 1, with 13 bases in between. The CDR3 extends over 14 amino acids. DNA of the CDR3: TGCAGCGTTCCTGGCGGGCTCCGCACAGATACGCAGTATTTT. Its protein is CSVPGGLRTDTQYF.

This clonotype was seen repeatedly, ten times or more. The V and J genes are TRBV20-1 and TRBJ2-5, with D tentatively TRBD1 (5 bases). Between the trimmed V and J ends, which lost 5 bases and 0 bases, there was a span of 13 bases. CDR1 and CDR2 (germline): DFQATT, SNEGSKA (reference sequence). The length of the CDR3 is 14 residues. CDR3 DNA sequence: TGCAGTGCTGGGAAAGGGGCTGACCAAGAGACCCAGTACTTC. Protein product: CSAGKGADQETQYF.

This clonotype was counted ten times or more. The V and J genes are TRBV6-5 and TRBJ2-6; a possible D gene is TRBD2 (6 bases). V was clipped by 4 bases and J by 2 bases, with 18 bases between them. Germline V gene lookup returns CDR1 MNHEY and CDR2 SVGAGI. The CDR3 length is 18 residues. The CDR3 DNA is TGTGCCAGCAGTTTCTCTTACTCATCGGGAGCTGGGGCCAACGTCCTGACTTTC. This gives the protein CASSFSYSSGAGANVLTF.

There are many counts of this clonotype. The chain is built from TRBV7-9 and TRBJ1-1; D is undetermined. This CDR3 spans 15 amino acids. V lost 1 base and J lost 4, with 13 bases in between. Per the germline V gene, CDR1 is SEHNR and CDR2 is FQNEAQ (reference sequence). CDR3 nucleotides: TGTGCCAGCAGCTTAGGACCCCTCCGGGGCACTGAAGCTTTCTTT. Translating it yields CASSLGPLRGTEAFF.

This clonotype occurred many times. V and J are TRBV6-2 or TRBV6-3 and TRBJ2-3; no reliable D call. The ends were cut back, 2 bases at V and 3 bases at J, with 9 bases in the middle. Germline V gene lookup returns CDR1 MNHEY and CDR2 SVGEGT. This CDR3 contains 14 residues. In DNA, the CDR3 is TGTGCCAGCAGTTACCCAGTGAAGACAGATACGCAGTATTTT. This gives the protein CASSYPVKTDTQYF.

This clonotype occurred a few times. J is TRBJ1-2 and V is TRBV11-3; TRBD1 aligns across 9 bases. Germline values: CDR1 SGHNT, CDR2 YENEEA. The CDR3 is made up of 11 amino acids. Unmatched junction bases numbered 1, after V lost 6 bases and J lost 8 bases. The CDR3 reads CASRDRGGYTF. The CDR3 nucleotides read TGTGCCAGCAGGGACAGGGGCGGCTACACCTTC.

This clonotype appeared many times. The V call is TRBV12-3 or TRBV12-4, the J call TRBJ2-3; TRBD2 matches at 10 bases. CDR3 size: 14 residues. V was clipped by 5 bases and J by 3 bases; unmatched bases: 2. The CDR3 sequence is CASSQREGTDTQYF. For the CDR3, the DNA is TGTGCCAGCAGTCAGCGGGAGGGGACAGATACGCAGTATTTT.

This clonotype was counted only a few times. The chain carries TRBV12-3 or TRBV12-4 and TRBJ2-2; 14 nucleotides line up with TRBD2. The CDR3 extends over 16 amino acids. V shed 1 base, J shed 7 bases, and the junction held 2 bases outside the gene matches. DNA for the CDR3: TGTGCCAGCAGTTTAGGACTAGCGGGAGGGGTCGGGGAGCTGTTTTTT. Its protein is CASSLGLAGGVGELFF.

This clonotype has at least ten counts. CDR3: CSARAPGTSSTDTQYF. For the CDR3, the DNA is TGCAGTGCTAGGGCCCCCGGGACATCTAGCACAGATACGCAGTATTTT. J is TRBJ2-3 and V is TRBV20-1, with D maybe TRBD1 (6 bases). This CDR3 has 16 amino acids. V was trimmed by 3 bases and J by 0 bases, leaving 16 bases between them. In germline, CDR1 is DFQATT, CDR2 SNEGSKA (reference sequence).

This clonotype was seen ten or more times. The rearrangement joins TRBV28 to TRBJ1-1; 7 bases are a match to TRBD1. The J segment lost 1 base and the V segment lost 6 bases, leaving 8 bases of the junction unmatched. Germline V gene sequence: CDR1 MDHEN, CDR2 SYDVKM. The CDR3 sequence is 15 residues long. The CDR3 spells CASRRYRTGNTEAFF. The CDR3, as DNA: TGTGCCAGCAGACGATACCGGACAGGGAACACTGAAGCTTTCTTT.

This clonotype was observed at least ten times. The CDR3 reads CASSLGTSGSGLFNEQFF. Here the CDR3 DNA reads TGCGCCAGCAGCTTGGGGACTAGCGGGAGCGGACTGTTTAATGAGCAGTTCTTC. The rearrangement joins TRBV5-1 to TRBJ2-1, with 13 positions matching TRBD2. V lost 0 bases and J lost 7; bases outside the gene matches: 10. Germline V CDR1 and CDR2: SGHRS, YFSETQ. This CDR3 region has 18 residues.

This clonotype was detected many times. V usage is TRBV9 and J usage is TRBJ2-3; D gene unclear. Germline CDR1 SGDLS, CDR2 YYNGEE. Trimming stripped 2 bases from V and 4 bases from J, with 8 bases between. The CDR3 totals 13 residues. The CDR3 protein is CASSVAVADTQYF. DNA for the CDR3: TGTGCCAGCAGCGTCGCAGTCGCAGATACGCAGTATTTT.

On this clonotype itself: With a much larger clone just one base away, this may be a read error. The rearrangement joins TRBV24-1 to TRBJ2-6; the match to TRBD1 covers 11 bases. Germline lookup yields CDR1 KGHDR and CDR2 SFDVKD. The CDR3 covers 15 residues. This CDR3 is CATSLGTGGAKVLTF. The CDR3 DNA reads TGTGCCACCAGTTTGGGGACAGGGGGGGCCAAGGTCCTGACTTTC.

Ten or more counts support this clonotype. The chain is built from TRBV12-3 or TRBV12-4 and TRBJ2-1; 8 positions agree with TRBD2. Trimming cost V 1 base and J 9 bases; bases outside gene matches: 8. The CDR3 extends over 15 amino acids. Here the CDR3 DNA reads TGTGCCAGCAGTTTAGTGGCGGGGGGAAGGGGTGAGCAGTTCTTC. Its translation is CASSLVAGGRGEQFF.

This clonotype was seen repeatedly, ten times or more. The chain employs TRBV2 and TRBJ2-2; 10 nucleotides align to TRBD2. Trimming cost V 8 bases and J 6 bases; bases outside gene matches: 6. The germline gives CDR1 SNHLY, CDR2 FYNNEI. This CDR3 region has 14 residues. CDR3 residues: CASDLAGVSGELFF. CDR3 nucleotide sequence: TGTGCCAGCGATCTAGCGGGAGTTTCCGGGGAGCTGTTTTTT.

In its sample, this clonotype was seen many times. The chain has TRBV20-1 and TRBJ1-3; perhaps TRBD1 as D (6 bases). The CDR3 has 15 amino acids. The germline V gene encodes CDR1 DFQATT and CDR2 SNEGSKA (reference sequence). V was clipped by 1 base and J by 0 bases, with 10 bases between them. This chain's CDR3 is CSARGQAVSGNTIYF. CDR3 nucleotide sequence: TGCAGTGCTAGAGGACAGGCCGTCTCTGGAAACACCATATATTTT.

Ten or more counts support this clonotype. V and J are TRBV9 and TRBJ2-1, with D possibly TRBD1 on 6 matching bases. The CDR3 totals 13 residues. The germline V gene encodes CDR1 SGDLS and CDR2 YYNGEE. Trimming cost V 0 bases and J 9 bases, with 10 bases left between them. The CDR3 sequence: CASSVAPQGEQFF. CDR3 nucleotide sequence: TGTGCCAGCAGCGTAGCCCCACAGGGTGAGCAGTTCTTC. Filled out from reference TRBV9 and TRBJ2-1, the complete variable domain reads DSGVTQTPKHLITATGQRVTLRCSPRSGDLSVYWYQQSLDQGLQFLIQYYNGEERAKGNILERFSAQQFPDLHSELNLSSLELGDSALYFCASSVAPQGEQFFGPGTRLTVL.

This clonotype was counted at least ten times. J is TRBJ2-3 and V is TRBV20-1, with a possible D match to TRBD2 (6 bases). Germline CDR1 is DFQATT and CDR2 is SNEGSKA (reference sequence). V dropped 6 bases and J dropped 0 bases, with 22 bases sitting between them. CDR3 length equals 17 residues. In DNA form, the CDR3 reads TGCAGTGCCCAGACCGACGCCATAGCGGATAGCACAGATACGCAGTATTTT. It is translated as CSAQTDAIADSTDTQYF.

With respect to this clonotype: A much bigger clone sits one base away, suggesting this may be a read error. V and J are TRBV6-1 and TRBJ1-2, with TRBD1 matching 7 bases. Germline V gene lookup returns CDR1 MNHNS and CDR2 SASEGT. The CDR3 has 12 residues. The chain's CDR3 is CASLQGNYGHTF. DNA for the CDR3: TGTGCCAGCCTACAGGGGAACTATGGCCACACCTTC.

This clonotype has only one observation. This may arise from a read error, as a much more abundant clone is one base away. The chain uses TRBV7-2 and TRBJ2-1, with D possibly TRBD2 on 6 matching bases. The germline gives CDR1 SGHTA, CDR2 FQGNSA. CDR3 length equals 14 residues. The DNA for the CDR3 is TGTGCCAGCACCTGGGGACTTATCTACAATGAGCGGTTCTTC. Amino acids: CASTWGLIYNERFF.

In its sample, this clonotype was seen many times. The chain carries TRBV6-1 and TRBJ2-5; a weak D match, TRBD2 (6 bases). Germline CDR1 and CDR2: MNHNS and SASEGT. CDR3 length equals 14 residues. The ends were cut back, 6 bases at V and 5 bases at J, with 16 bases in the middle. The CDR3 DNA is TGTGCCAGCAGGGACTTCGGGACTGGGGAGACCCAGTACTTC. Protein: CASRDFGTGETQYF.

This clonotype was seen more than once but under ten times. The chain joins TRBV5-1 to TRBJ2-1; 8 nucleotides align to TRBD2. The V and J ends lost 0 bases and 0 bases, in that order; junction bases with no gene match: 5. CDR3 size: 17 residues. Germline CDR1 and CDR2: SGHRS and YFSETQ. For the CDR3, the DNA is TGCGCCAGCAGCTTGGGAGCGGGAGTGAGCTCCTACAATGAGCAGTTCTTC. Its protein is CASSLGAGVSSYNEQFF.

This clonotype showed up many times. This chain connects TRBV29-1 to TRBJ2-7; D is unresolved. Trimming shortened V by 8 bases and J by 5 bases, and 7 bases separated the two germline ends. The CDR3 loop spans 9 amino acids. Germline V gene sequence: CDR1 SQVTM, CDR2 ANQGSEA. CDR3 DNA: TGCAGCTCCTGGGACGAGCAGTACTTC. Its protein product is CSSWDEQYF.

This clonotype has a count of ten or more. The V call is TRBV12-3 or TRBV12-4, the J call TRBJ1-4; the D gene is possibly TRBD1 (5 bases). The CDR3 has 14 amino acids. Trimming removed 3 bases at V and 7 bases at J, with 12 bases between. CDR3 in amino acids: CASSLNLRGEKLFF. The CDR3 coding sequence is TGTGCCAGCAGTTTGAATCTGAGGGGTGAAAAACTGTTTTTT.

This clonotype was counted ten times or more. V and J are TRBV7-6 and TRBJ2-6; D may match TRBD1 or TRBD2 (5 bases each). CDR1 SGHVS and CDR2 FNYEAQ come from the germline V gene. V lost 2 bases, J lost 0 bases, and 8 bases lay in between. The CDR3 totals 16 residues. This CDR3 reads CASSLSGGSGANVLTF. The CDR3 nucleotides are TGTGCCAGCAGCTTAAGTGGGGGCTCTGGGGCCAACGTCCTGACTTTC.

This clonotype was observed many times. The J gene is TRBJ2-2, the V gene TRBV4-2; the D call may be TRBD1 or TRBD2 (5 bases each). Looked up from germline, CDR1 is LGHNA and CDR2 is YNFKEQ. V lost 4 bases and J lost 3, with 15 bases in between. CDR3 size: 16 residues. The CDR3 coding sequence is TGTGCCAGCAGCCCAAGTCGGATGGGGGACACCGGGGAGCTGTTTTTT. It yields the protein CASSPSRMGDTGELFF.